This TCR beta chain was sequenced in a study of CXCR3-negative and CXCR3-positive naive CD8 T cells. For the study at large: The libraries together contributed 120 million to 150 million TRB reads, each supplying about 1.5 +/- 0.3 million. Whole-study findings and limits: TRB CDR3 properties served as the basis for inferring TCR strength, and surface CD5 was comparable between naive subsets. Similar TRBV-TRBJ gene usage was seen in naive CXCR3-negative and CXCR3-positive cells, but not in memory cells.

This CDR3 has 12 residues. Germline V lookup: CDR1 MGHRA, CDR2 YSYEKL. UMI-labeled 5' RACE yielded the TRB cDNA libraries. Reprocessing the 5' RACE reads, TCRdb reports a single entry for every CDR3 protein and omits DNA. The sample is made up of 70,000 to 95,000 distinct CDR3 sequences, and the top ten hold around 1.7% of it. Comments on this clonotype: The antigen is not known.

The source of this sequence is a human donor in good health. Some clones in this sample may be carry-over from other donors' samples. The chain has TRBV4-1 and TRBJ2-5. The sequenced sample consisted of naive CXCR3- CD8+ T cells from blood. Subset specified: CD45RO-CCR7+CD27+CD95- naive CD8+ T cells lacking CXCR3 (TNR3-). CDR3 loop: CASSRDTETQYF.